This TCR beta chain was sequenced for a study of long-term antiretroviral therapy in people with HIV. Study results and limitations: Information pertaining to ART adherence, viral resistance or therapeutic modifications was not obtained. Spans of CDR3 length were tighter for HIV repertoires than for controls. Within the repertoire, clones expanded before ART were dominant at all time points.

Points on this clone: The target antigen is unknown.

The run of the v3.0 immunoSEQ assay was at survey level. Repertoires were generated with immunoSEQ multiplex PCR, while TCRdb's copy carries only in-frame clones and drops some. The repertoire consists of some 12,000 clones, with roughly 89% occurring once and the leading ten covering roughly a fifth. Donors each had at least one pre-ART PBMC sample and at least two post-ART ones. Germline CDR1 is MGHRA and CDR2 is YSYEKL. The CDR3 length is 15 residues. With 1 base removed from V and 2 bases from J, the gap between germline ends came to 10 bases. Material: unsorted PBMCs, obtained 0.2 years before starting antiretroviral therapy. V is TRBV4-1 and J is TRBJ2-3; D is possibly TRBD1 (6 bases). The TCR sequence derives from a woman aged 40 to 55 with HIV. The CDR3 reads CASSQGGQYTDTQYF. The CDR3 nucleotides read TGCGCCAGCAGCCAAGGCGGACAGTACACAGATACGCAGTATTTT.